This T cell receptor beta chain was documented in a study of glioma-infiltrating T cells. There are many counts of this clonotype. The iRepertoire nested amplicon-rescue multiplex PCR amplified TCR alpha and beta CDR3s from RNA. Tissue mRNA or PBMC total RNA, about 90-400 ng, went into one-step reverse transcription and amplification. TCRdb fed the multiplex PCR reads into MiXCR, producing one record per CDR3 protein. The top ten hold around 5% of the sample, which has 150,000 to 200,000 distinct CDR3 sequences, under 55% seen once. CDR1 MDHEN and CDR2 SYDVKM come from the germline V gene. The CDR3 extends over 12 amino acids.

The rearrangement links TRBV28 to TRBJ2-1; D gene unclear. The clonotype comes from a human donor with low-grade glioma or glioblastoma, undergoing nonglioma brain surgery, or in good health (not recorded which). The sequencing sample was made of glioma tissue, nonneoplastic brain tissue, or PBMCs (not recorded which). The DNA for the CDR3 is TGTTGGAGAACTCAGGACGACAATGAGCAGTTCTTC. Its protein product is CWRTQDDNEQFF.